This TCR beta chain stems from a study of blood T cell repertoires in COVID-19. Whole-study context: COVID-19 samples from acute and convalescent phases originated in the United States, Italy and Spain. From T cells, B-cell-depleted T cells, or PBMCs came the material, which was cDNA or gDNA.

This clone was observed a single time. Profiled with immunoSEQ multiplex PCR; TCRdb holds only in-frame clones, not every one. This repertoire shows roughly 66,000 clones, roughly nine tenths found once; its top ten account for 6% to 8%. Germline CDR1 LNHDA, CDR2 SQIVND (reference sequence). V was shortened by 6 bases and J by 2 bases, with 15 bases between the two germline ends. The CDR3 is made up of 15 amino acids. V usage is TRBV19 and J usage is TRBJ2-3, with D perhaps TRBD1 (6 bases). The sequence was collected from a human donor in a cohort sampled during active COVID-19. The specimen sequenced was peripheral blood. In nucleotides, the CDR3 is TGTGCCAGTAGACCGAGAGGACAGTACACAGATACGCAGTATTTT. Protein: CASRPRGQYTDTQYF.